Presented here are 4 T cell receptor beta chains from one specimen sequenced in a study of blood T cell repertoires in COVID-19. Repertoires were generated with immunoSEQ multiplex PCR, while TCRdb's copy carries only in-frame clones and drops some. This sample carries about 200,000 clones, approximately 80% of them seen once, and the ten largest clones take 15%. The sequenced sample consisted of PBMCs or T cells enriched from blood (not recorded which). All receptors derive from a man aged 40-49 years who had recovered from COVID-19.

V gene TRBV6-5 combines with J gene TRBJ2-7, with unresolved D. This CDR3 has 12 amino acids. V was shortened by 7 bases and J by 3 bases, with 10 bases between the two germline ends. CDR1 and CDR2 from the germline V gene are MNHEY and SVGAGI. The CDR3 spells CASTRHLYEQYF. The CDR3 nucleotides are TGTGCCAGCACCCGACACCTCTACGAGCAGTACTTC.

This rearrangement joins TRBV3-1 (or the pseudogene TRBV3-2) to TRBJ1-1; 7 nucleotides align to TRBD1. V gave up 4 bases and J gave up 1 base; unmatched junction bases: 9. The germline V gene encodes CDR1 LGHDT and CDR2 YNNKEL (reference sequence). This CDR3 comprises 16 residues. CDR3 nucleotide sequence: TGTGCCAGCAGCCTCCTACGGACAGGTTCGAACACTGAAGCTTTCTTT. The encoded protein is CASSLLRTGSNTEAFF.

The rearrangement joins TRBV4-3 to TRBJ2-3; D not certain. This CDR3 is built from 13 residues. Trimming removed 5 bases from V and 7 bases from J, with 13 bases in between. Germline CDR1 reads LGHNA; CDR2 reads YSLEER. The DNA for the CDR3 is TGCGCCAGCAGCTCTAGATACGGGTATACGCAGTATTTT. Its translation is CASSSRYGYTQYF.

The chain recombines TRBV7-3 with TRBJ2-5, with 10 nucleotides matching TRBD1. This CDR3 is built from 13 residues. J lost 7 bases, V lost 7 bases, and 6 bases had no gene match. Per germline, CDR1 SGHTA and CDR2 FQGTGA. The CDR3 loop reads CASTRDRGGTQYF. Written as DNA, the CDR3 is TGTGCCAGCACCAGGGACAGGGGAGGGACCCAGTACTTC.